The 26 T cell receptor beta chains below were found in one sample sequenced in a study of T cell responses to AZD1222 COVID-19 vaccine. Clones were read by immunoSEQ multiplex PCR, and TCRdb kept only the in-frame ones, dropping some. The sample includes 150,000 to 200,000 clones, around nine tenths of them seen just once. The sequencing here drew on peripheral blood, taken on day 0 of AZD1222 vaccination. These receptors were obtained from an adult in good health.

The chain combines TRBV27 with TRBJ2-5; D unclear. The CDR3 contains 14 residues. With 4 bases removed from V and 1 base from J, the gap between germline ends came to 10 bases. Germline CDR1 and CDR2: MNHEY and SMNVEV (reference sequence). The DNA for the CDR3 is TGTGCCAGCAGTTCCCGTGGGGTCCAAGAGACCCAGTACTTC. Amino acid sequence: CASSSRGVQETQYF.

This clone was counted a single time. The chain uses TRBV10-3 and TRBJ1-2; D unclear. Germline assignment: CDR1 ENHRY and CDR2 SYGVKD. V lost 4 bases and J 2 bases, leaving 14 bases between the germline ends. The length of the CDR3 is 15 residues. For the CDR3, the DNA is TGTGCCATCAGTGCATTTGGGGTCAGCAACTATGGCTACACCTTC. Protein: CAISAFGVSNYGYTF.

CDR3 protein: CASSFGTIKETQYF. For the CDR3, the DNA is TGCGCCAGCAGCTTCGGAACTATCAAAGAGACCCAGTACTTC. The chain uses TRBV5-1 and TRBJ2-5; D gene uncertain. This CDR3 contains 14 residues. Germline CDR1 and CDR2: SGHRS and YFSETQ. With 2 bases removed from V and 3 bases from J, the gap between germline ends came to 11 bases.

The gene calls are TRBV7-7 and TRBJ2-5; D is undetermined. Germline V gene sequence: CDR1 SSHAT, CDR2 FNYEAQ (reference sequence). The CDR3 covers 15 residues. Trimming pared 3 bases from V and 4 bases from J, leaving 15 bases between. The CDR3: CASSLNPALGETQYF. The CDR3 DNA sequence: TGTGCCAGCAGCTTGAATCCTGCCCTCGGAGAGACCCAGTACTTC.

The chain combines TRBV19 with TRBJ1-5; 7 nucleotides line up with TRBD1. The V gene's germline CDR1 is LNHDA and CDR2 SQIVND (reference sequence). This CDR3 has 13 amino acids. V lost 7 bases and J lost 6; bases outside the gene matches: 6. The CDR3 reads CASTPGGGQPQHF. CDR3 DNA: TGTGCCAGTACTCCAGGGGGAGGTCAGCCCCAGCATTTT.

This chain joins TRBV5-1 and TRBJ2-1; D is possibly TRBD1 or TRBD2 (5 bases each). V was shortened by 0 bases and J by 6 bases, with 16 bases between the two germline ends. The CDR3 runs to 16 residues. Per the germline V gene, CDR1 is SGHRS and CDR2 is YFSETQ. The CDR3 here is CASSLGLIQGANEQFF. The CDR3 DNA follows: TGCGCCAGCAGCTTGGGGCTTATCCAGGGAGCCAATGAGCAGTTCTTC.

This clone was counted between two and nine times. CDR3: CASSDRTGKKTEAFF. The CDR3 nucleotides read TGCGCCAGCAGCGACCGGACAGGGAAAAAGACTGAAGCTTTCTTT. The V and J genes are TRBV5-1 and TRBJ1-1, with 8 bases matching TRBD1. The CDR3 spans 15 residues. Germline CDR1 reads SGHRS; CDR2 reads YFSETQ. V was clipped by 4 bases and J by 5 bases; unmatched bases: 10.

The V gene is TRBV5-1, the J gene TRBJ1-2; 8 bases are a match to TRBD1. V lost 4 bases and J lost 6; bases outside the gene matches: 8. Germline values: CDR1 SGHRS, CDR2 YFSETQ. The CDR3 is made up of 14 amino acids. The CDR3 spells CASSHGQGRDGYTF. CDR3 bases: TGCGCCAGCAGCCACGGACAGGGTAGGGATGGCTACACCTTC. Using reference TRBV5-1 and TRBJ1-2 for the parts outside the CDR3, the full variable domain is KAGVTQTPRYLIKTRGQQVTLSCSPISGHRSVSWYQQTPGQGLQFLFEYFSETQRNKGNFPGRFSGRQFSNSRSEMNVSTLELGDSALYLCASSHGQGRDGYTFGSGTRLTVV.

The chain combines TRBV21-1 with TRBJ1-3. TRBV21-1 is noted as a pseudogene. The CDR3 extends over 17 amino acids. The CDR3 sequence: CASSGRPLPSSGNTIYF. CDR3 DNA sequence: TGTGCCAGCAGCGGCCGGCCACTTCCTTCCTCTGGAAACACCATATATTTT.

The DNA for the CDR3 is TGTGCCAGCAGCCCGGGGGTCCCCCCTAAAGAGACCCAGTACTTC. It yields the protein CASSPGVPPKETQYF. The V and J genes are TRBV3-1 (or the pseudogene TRBV3-2) and TRBJ2-5; maybe TRBD2 (6 bases). Per the germline V gene, CDR1 is LGHDT and CDR2 is YNNKEL (reference sequence). V was shortened by 4 bases and J by 3 bases, with 15 bases between the two germline ends. The CDR3 contains 15 residues.

The chain is built from TRBV7-6 and TRBJ1-1; 9 nucleotides match TRBD1. The V gene end was trimmed by 1 base and the J gene end by 1 base; junction bases not matched to a gene: 4. Germline-derived CDR1 and CDR2 are SGHVS and FNYEAQ. CDR3 length equals 16 residues. The CDR3 DNA follows: TGTGCCAGCAGCTTAGGGACAGGGGCCTCGAACACTGAAGCTTTCTTT. As protein: CASSLGTGASNTEAFF.

V gene TRBV6-5 combines with J gene TRBJ1-5; perhaps TRBD1 as D (5 bases). V dropped 6 bases and J dropped 7 bases, with 10 bases sitting between them. CDR3 length: 12 amino acids. The germline gives CDR1 MNHEY, CDR2 SVGAGI. The CDR3 DNA reads TGTGCCAGCAGGGCAGAGGGGCAGCCCCAGCATTTT. Translation gives CASRAEGQPQHF.

The V gene is TRBV5-1, the J gene TRBJ2-7; TRBD1 agrees at 9 bases. This CDR3 spans 14 amino acids. Germline V gives CDR1 SGHRS, CDR2 YFSETQ. V was pared by 0 bases and J by 6 bases, with 4 bases of the junction left unmatched. Written as DNA, the CDR3 is TGCGCCAGCAGCTTGGGGACAGGGGCGGTCGAGCAGTACTTC. It specifies CASSLGTGAVEQYF. Based on the CDR3 plus reference TRBV5-1 and TRBJ2-7, the full variable domain is KAGVTQTPRYLIKTRGQQVTLSCSPISGHRSVSWYQQTPGQGLQFLFEYFSETQRNKGNFPGRFSGRQFSNSRSEMNVSTLELGDSALYLCASSLGTGAVEQYFGPGTRLTVT.

The chain recombines TRBV6-6 with TRBJ1-2; TRBD1 might be the D (5 bases). The CDR3 has 11 residues. The germline gives CDR1 MNHNY, CDR2 SVGAGI (reference sequence). V dropped 5 bases and J dropped 11 bases, with 12 bases sitting between them. CDR3: CASSTGGEYTF. CDR3 in DNA: TGTGCCAGCAGTACTGGGGGAGAGTACACCTTC.

V and J are TRBV2 and TRBJ1-4; weak D call: TRBD1 (5 bases). Trimming stripped 8 bases from V and 5 bases from J, with 12 bases between. The CDR3 is 13 residues long. The germline gives CDR1 SNHLY, CDR2 FYNNEI. This CDR3 reads CASAGGTNEKLFF. DNA for the CDR3: TGTGCCAGCGCGGGGGGGACCAATGAAAAACTGTTTTTT. Full variable domain (missing parts from reference TRBV2 and TRBJ1-4): EPEVTQTPSHQVTQMGQEVILRCVPISNHLYFYWYRQILGQKVEFLVSFYNNEISEKSEIFDDQFSVERPDGSNFTLKIRSTKLEDSAMYFCASAGGTNEKLFFGSGTQLSVL.

The chain uses TRBV28 and TRBJ1-1; tentative D call: TRBD1 (5 bases). V was shortened by 5 bases and J by 6 bases, with 13 bases between the two germline ends. This CDR3 spans 13 amino acids. The germline V gene has CDR1 MDHEN and CDR2 SYDVKM. The CDR3 DNA reads as TGTGCCAGCAGTCCCCCTGGGGCGCCTGAAGCTTTCTTT. Protein product: CASSPPGAPEAFF.

The count of this clone is one. The chain is built from TRBV6-2 or TRBV6-3 and TRBJ1-1; D gene uncertain. Deletions cut 2 bases from V and 1 base from J, with 11 bases between. Germline CDR1 is MNHEY and CDR2 is SVGEGT. The CDR3 totals 15 residues. The CDR3 nucleotides read TGTGCCAGCAGTTACGAGGCGGAGACGAACACTGAAGCTTTCTTT. It encodes CASSYEAETNTEAFF.

The genes are TRBV6-5 and TRBJ2-2; D possibly matches TRBD1 or TRBD2 (5 bases each). Germline values: CDR1 MNHEY, CDR2 SVGAGI. This CDR3 comprises 15 residues. V was pared by 0 bases and J by 4 bases, with 9 bases between. The CDR3 sequence: CASSYSGTSTGELFF. CDR3 nucleotides: TGTGCCAGCAGTTACTCTGGGACCTCCACCGGGGAGCTGTTTTTT.

The gene calls are TRBV3-1 (or the pseudogene TRBV3-2) and TRBJ1-1; tentative D call: TRBD1 (6 bases). The CDR3 loop spans 13 amino acids. Per germline, CDR1 LGHDT and CDR2 YNNKEL (reference sequence). Trimming removed 3 bases at V and 11 bases at J, with 16 bases between. The CDR3 loop is CASSQRGGGRAFF. The CDR3 region has the DNA TGTGCCAGCAGCCAGCGAGGAGGGGGTAGGGCTTTCTTT.

J is TRBJ1-2 and V is TRBV18; tentative D call: TRBD1 (5 bases). CDR1 and CDR2 (germline): KGHSH, LQKENI. This CDR3 region has 14 residues. The V gene lost 1 base and the J gene lost 4 bases, with 10 bases spanning the gap. The chain's CDR3 is CASSPLPGTYGYTF. As DNA, the CDR3 is TGTGCCAGCTCACCACTACCAGGGACCTATGGCTACACCTTC.

The gene calls are TRBV29-1 and TRBJ2-4, with D perhaps matching TRBD2 (7 bases). V was pared by 2 bases and J by 9 bases, with 23 bases between. Germline V gene data show CDR1 as SQVTM and CDR2 as ANQGSEA. The CDR3 spans 16 residues. The CDR3 DNA follows: TGCAGCGTTGAATCCCGACAAGGGGGGAGGGGTGTCATTCAGTACTTC. This translates into CSVESRQGGRGVIQYF.

This rearrangement joins TRBV19 to TRBJ1-1; tentatively, D is TRBD1 (6 bases). The germline V and J ends were trimmed by 5 bases and 1 base, with 14 bases remaining between them. Per the germline V gene, CDR1 is LNHDA and CDR2 is SQIVND (reference sequence). This CDR3 is built from 15 residues. The CDR3 bases are TGTGCCAGTAGTGGGAGGACAGCGGGGAACACTGAAGCTTTCTTT. The encoded protein is CASSGRTAGNTEAFF.

This chain connects TRBV19 to TRBJ2-2, with D possibly TRBD2 on 6 matching bases. The germline V gene encodes CDR1 LNHDA and CDR2 SQIVND (reference sequence). V was pared by 7 bases and J by 0 bases, with 9 bases between. This CDR3 has 14 amino acids. CDR3 nucleotides: TGTGCCAGTAAGGGACTCTCGAACACCGGGGAGCTGTTTTTT. Amino acids: CASKGLSNTGELFF.

This clone has more than one count but fewer than ten. The genes are TRBV7-9 and TRBJ1-4; D uncertain. V was cut by 1 base and J by 2 bases, with 8 bases left in between. The CDR3 length is 15 residues. Germline assignment: CDR1 SEHNR and CDR2 FQNEAQ (reference sequence). CDR3 amino acids: CASSLGQATNEKLFF. CDR3 coding DNA: TGTGCCAGCAGCTTAGGACAAGCTACTAATGAAAAACTGTTTTTT.

This clone was observed once. The rearrangement links TRBV5-1 to TRBJ2-7; D perhaps matches TRBD2 (5 bases). The ends were cut back, 5 bases at V and 4 bases at J, with 7 bases in the middle. Germline-derived CDR1 and CDR2 are SGHRS and YFSETQ. This CDR3 is built from 11 residues. This CDR3 reads CASRREYEQYF. In DNA, the CDR3 is TGCGCCAGCAGGAGGGAGTACGAGCAGTACTTC.

The chain uses TRBV30 and TRBJ1-4; possibly TRBD1 for D (6 bases). Germline V gives CDR1 GTSNPN, CDR2 SVGIG (reference sequence). Trimming removed 5 bases at V and 0 bases at J, with 16 bases between. The CDR3 length is 16 residues. The CDR3 here is CAWVPPSGATNEKLFF. CDR3 in DNA: TGTGCCTGGGTACCACCTTCAGGGGCAACTAATGAAAAACTGTTTTTT.